This T cell receptor (beta chain) was observed in a study of CD8+ T cells in alopecia areata. Overall study findings and caveats: The study also sequences resident alphabeta T cells of normal skin in scalp samples. An increase in clonality over normal scalp was evident in lesional scalp, especially alopecia totalis/universalis.

V gave up 6 bases and J gave up 4 bases; unmatched junction bases: 11. This CDR3 is built from 15 residues. Germline loops: CDR1 MNHEY, CDR2 SMNVEV (reference sequence). Note on this clone: Its antigen is not known.

Sequencing relied on a cDNA template that was reverse transcribed from extracted RNA. Sequencing used immunoSEQ multiplex PCR; TCRdb keeps in-frame clones, though not all of them. The sample consists of 200,000 to 250,000 clones, 56% of them appearing once. The clonotype comes from a human donor in good health. Input material: CD8+ T cells sorted from blood. V gene TRBV27 combines with J gene TRBJ1-2; 7 bases align to TRBD1. The CDR3 loop reads CASRTGTADLYGYTF. CDR3 DNA sequence: TGTGCCAGCAGGACGGGGACAGCCGATCTCTATGGCTACACCTTC.